This T cell receptor beta chain is drawn from a study of blood T cell repertoires in COVID-19 (TCRdb year 2020). About the study as a whole: The collaborator samples originated in the United States, Italy and Spain and spanned the acute and convalescent phases of COVID-19. The material from the prospective study consisted of cDNA or gDNA derived from T cells, B-cell-depleted T cells, or PBMCs. Deeply sampled blood TCRbeta repertoires from subjects exposed to, actively infected with, or recovered from COVID-19 were included in the dataset. The repertoires were released in a freely available public database meant as a resource for research on the immune response to SARS-CoV-2. Samples were obtained from the ongoing ImmuneRACE study (first 160 participants) and from approximately 1,200 subjects provided by 6 global collaborators. Nearly every sample came with metadata listing a de-identified subject ID, COVID-19 status, age in years and sex. Where available, HLA class I and class II types were taken from metadata supplied by the sample provider and were not determined by assay-based typing.

The immunoSEQ Assay, a bias-controlled multiplex PCR, was used to amplify TCRbeta CDR3 regions from genomic DNA. The authors' pipeline ran thus. The number of nucleated cells in each sample was estimated by amplification of reference gene primers within the assay. Sequence reads were collapsed and filtered to measure the absolute abundance of every unique TCRbeta CDR3 rearrangement. For each sample, productive Simpson clonality was calculated by taking the square root of Simpson's diversity index across productive rearrangements. TCRdb holds this immuneACCESS table with in-frame rearrangements only. Some clones are missing; in checked studies, unresolved V genes explain under half, and the rest has no known cause. V and J calls and clone size are given by that table; D and trimming were obtained from the DNA. The sample table lists around 210,000 clones, 88% of them with a count of one. 1.5% of the sample is in the top ten clones.

The full study reports these points: Clinical and demographic metadata were provided uncurated, with the amount varying by source and participant.

This clone was recorded only once. The antigen it binds to is not known. No base quality values were provided; no much bigger clone lies one nucleotide off. The collaborating institutions used their own protocols to collect whole blood in K2EDTA tubes. For TCRbeta analysis, collaborators shipped samples as frozen whole blood, isolated PBMCs, or DNA extracted from either of those sample types. The source is a man aged 18-30 years with active or convalescent COVID-19. Sequencing input: peripheral blood.

The DNA reads as follows: TGTGCCAGCACCACTCAGGCAGCGGGTCAGCCCCAGCATTTT. Its protein reads: CASTTQAAGQPQHF. Recombination connected TRBV28 to TRBJ1-5, with the identity of the D gene unclear. The CDR3 runs 14 residues from the cysteine to the phenylalanine. The CDR3 DNA has 42 bases and is translated from base 1. For CDR1 and CDR2, the germline V gene lists MDHEN and SYDVKM. V lost 7 bases and J lost 6 bases; the stretch between them is 16 bases long.